The rows below give T cell receptor beta chains drawn from one sample of a study of cytomegalovirus exposure and HLA in healthy donors. Assay used: immunoSEQ multiplex PCR; TCRdb lists only in-frame clones, some missing. This table holds around 200,000 clones, about 85% found once. The specimen was PBMCs. All receptors come from a woman between 45 and 65 years old in good health and CMV-seropositive. Each CDR3 is given without its conserved first and last residue. A clone size is listed for some rows: how often the clone was seen (once, few, many), or a class if it is expanded.

TRBV7-9	-	TRBJ1-2	ASSKVGQAEGYT
TRBV15	-	TRBJ1-5	ATGRTGAQPQH
TRBV28	-	TRBJ1-2	ASSAPGGWDGYT
TRBV5-1	-	TRBJ1-4	ASSNQQGLREKLF
TRBV27	-	TRBJ1-2	ASSFLGTGTGPPYYGYT
TRBV11-2	-	TRBJ2-7	ASSFGTGAYEQY
TRBV9	-	TRBJ2-3	ASSVDLGAGGGTDTQY
TRBV5-6	-	TRBJ1-4	ASSLGDNYEKLF
TRBV7-9	-	TRBJ1-5	SSSLNRGTQH
TRBV7-2	-	TRBJ1-2	ASSLNRGGGYT
TRBV28	-	TRBJ1-3	ASSLHLGQE
TRBV7-6	-	TRBJ1-1	ASSLELRTEAF
TRBV6-5	-	TRBJ1-2	ASSHPRVGYT
TRBV5-8	few	TRBJ1-1	ASSLDTGLMNTEAF
TRBV7-5	-	TRBJ1-5	ARRRQRTGKRLSNQPQH
TRBV7-2	-	TRBJ2-3	ASSLGPAGGTDTQY
TRBV19	-	TRBJ1-5	ASSDRGQPQH
TRBV7-9	-	TRBJ1-4	ASSYRDRGEKLF
TRBV5-7	-	TRBJ1-3	ASSRDSGNTIY
TRBV5-5	once	TRBJ1-1	ASSLGRVSEAF
TRBV6-1	-	TRBJ1-5	ASRGGTGQPQH
TRBV11-1	-	TRBJ2-7	ASSLARGTGSYEQY
TRBV28	-	TRBJ1-1	ASSLSNTEAF
TRBV6-1	-	TRBJ1-2	ASSVVRTGGYT
TRBV2	-	TRBJ2-5	ASRPGTSGTGETQY
TRBV6-1	-	TRBJ1-4	ASSGGQKNEKLF
TRBV4-1	-	TRBJ1-2	ASSLGQGPYGYT
TRBV6-6	once	TRBJ1-1	ATRRGMAWNTEAF
TRBV9	-	TRBJ2-5	ASSVGGRGGHETQY
TRBV5-1	-	TRBJ2-2	ASSPRGQGGGELF
TRBV29-1	few	TRBJ1-1	SVGGQEAF
TRBV7-3	-	TRBJ2-5	ASSLYSQETQY
TRBV5-1	-	TRBJ2-5	ASSLGQGASETQY
TRBV6-4	few	TRBJ2-3	ASSERGEEDTQY
TRBV7-3	-	TRBJ2-5	ASSLTQGAYATQY
TRBV6-5	once	TRBJ1-1	ASRVDRGGHTEAF
TRBV5-6	few	TRBJ1-1	ASSLVDGTEAF
TRBV28	-	TRBJ2-5	ASSTPDSKETQY
TRBV19	-	TRBJ2-7	ASSIVGLDEQY
TRBV27	-	TRBJ1-2	ASSLSRSGTYYGYT
TRBV29-1	-	TRBJ2-3	SVDPLAGGLGTQY
TRBV9	-	TRBJ1-3	ASSVAGGGRSGNTIY
TRBV7-6	once	TRBJ1-1	ASSLGRLGLNTEAF
TRBV6-1	-	TRBJ2-3	ASRPNYRGRDTQY
TRBV11-2	-	TRBJ2-7	ASSLNLAYEQY
TRBV7-9	few	TRBJ2-5	ASSQALSGGGRGETQY
TRBV7-3	-	TRBJ1-1	ASSLIGTGVRGTEAF
TRBV6-5	-	TRBJ2-7	ATTVGTVPYEQY